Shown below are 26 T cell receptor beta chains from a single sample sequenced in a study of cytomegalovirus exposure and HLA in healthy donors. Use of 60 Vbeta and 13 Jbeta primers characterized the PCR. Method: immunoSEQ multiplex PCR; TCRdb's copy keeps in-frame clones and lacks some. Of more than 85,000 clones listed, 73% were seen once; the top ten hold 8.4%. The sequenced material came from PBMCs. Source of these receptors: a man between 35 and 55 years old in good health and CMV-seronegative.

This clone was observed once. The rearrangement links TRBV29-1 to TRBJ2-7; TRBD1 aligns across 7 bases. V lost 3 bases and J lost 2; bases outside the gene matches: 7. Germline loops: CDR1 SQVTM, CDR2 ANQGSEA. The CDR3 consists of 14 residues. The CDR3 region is CSVDPGRGTYEQYF. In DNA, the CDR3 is TGCAGCGTTGATCCGGGCAGGGGGACCTACGAGCAGTACTTC.

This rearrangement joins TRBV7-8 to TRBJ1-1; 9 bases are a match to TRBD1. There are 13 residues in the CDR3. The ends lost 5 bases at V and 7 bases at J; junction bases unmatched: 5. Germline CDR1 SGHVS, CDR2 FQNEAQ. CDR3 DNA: TGTGCCAGCAGCCTGGGGACAGGGCTTGAAGCTTTCTTT. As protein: CASSLGTGLEAFF.

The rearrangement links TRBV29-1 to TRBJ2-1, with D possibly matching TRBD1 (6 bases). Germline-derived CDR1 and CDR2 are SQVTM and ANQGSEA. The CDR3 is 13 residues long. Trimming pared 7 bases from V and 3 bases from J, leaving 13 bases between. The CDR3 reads CSAQGTNYNEQFF. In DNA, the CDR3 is TGCAGCGCCCAGGGGACCAACTACAATGAGCAGTTCTTC.

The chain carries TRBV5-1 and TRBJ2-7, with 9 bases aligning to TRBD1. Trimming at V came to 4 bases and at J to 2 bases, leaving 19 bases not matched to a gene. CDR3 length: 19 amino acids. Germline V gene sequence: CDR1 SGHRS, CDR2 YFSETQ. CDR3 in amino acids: CASSQLPGQGREYTYEQYF. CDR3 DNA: TGCGCCAGCAGCCAACTCCCGGGACAGGGAAGGGAATACACCTACGAGCAGTACTTC.

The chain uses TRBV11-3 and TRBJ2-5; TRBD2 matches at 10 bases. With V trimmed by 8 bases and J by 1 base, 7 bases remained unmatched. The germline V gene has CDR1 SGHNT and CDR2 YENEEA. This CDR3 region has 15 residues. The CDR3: CASAEGLATQETQYF. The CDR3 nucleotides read TGTGCCAGCGCCGAGGGACTAGCGACCCAAGAGACCCAGTACTTC.

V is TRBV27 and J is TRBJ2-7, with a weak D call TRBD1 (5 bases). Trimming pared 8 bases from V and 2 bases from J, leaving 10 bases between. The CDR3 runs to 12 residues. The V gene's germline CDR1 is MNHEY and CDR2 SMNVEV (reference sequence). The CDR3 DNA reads TGTGCCAGCGGAGACAGACCCTACGAGCAGTACTTC. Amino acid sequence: CASGDRPYEQYF.

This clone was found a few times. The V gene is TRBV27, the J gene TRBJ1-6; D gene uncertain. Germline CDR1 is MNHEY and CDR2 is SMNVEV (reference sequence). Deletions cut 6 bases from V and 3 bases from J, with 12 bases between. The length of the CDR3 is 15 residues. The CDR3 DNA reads TGTGCCAGCAGGAAAGACGGGAACTATAATTCACCCCTCCACTTT. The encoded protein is CASRKDGNYNSPLHF.

The CDR3 DNA reads as TGCAGCGTTGAAGAATCGACAGATACGCAGTATTTT. It is translated as CSVEESTDTQYF. The rearrangement joins TRBV29-1 to TRBJ2-3; D gene uncertain. V lost 0 bases to trimming and J lost 3 bases, with 4 bases between them. The CDR3 is made up of 12 amino acids. Germline-derived CDR1 and CDR2 are SQVTM and ANQGSEA.

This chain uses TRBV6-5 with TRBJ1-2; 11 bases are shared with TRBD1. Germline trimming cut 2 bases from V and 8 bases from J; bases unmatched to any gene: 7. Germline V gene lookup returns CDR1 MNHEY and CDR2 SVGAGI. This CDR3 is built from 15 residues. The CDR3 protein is CASSYGQGAGYGYTF. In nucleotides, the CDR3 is TGTGCCAGCAGTTACGGACAGGGGGCTGGATACGGCTACACCTTC.

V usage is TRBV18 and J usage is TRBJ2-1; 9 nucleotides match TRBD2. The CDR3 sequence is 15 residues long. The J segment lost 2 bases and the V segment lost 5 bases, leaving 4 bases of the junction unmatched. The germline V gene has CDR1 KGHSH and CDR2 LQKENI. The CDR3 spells CASSSSGVAYNEQFF. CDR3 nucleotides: TGTGCCAGCTCATCTAGCGGGGTTGCCTACAATGAGCAGTTCTTC.

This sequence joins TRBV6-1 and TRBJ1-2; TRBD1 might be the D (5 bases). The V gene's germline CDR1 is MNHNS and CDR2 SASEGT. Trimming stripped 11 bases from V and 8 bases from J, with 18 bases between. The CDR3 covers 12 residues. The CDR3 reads CAGTSVREGYTF. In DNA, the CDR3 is TGTGCCGGGACTTCAGTTAGGGAAGGCTACACCTTC.

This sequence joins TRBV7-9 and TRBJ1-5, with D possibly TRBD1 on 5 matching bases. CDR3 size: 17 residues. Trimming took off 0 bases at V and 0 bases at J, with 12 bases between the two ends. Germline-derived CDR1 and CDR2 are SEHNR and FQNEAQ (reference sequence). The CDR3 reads CASSLAETDFSNQPQHF. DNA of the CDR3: TGTGCCAGCAGCTTAGCGGAGACAGACTTTAGCAATCAGCCCCAGCATTTT.

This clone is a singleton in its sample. For the CDR3, the DNA is TGTGCCAGCAGCGTTAGCGGGGTCCTCCACTTT. Translated: CASSVSGVLHF. The genes are TRBV7-2 and TRBJ1-6; D unclear. The CDR3 is 11 amino acids. V was pared by 5 bases and J by 15 bases, with 11 bases between. Germline V gives CDR1 SGHTA, CDR2 FQGNSA.

The CDR3 DNA follows: TGCGCCAGCAGCCAAGATACGGGACAATCGGGCGGCTACACCTTC. Translating it yields CASSQDTGQSGGYTF. The chain uses TRBV4-3 and TRBJ1-2; TRBD1 might be the D (6 bases). The germline V gene encodes CDR1 LGHNA and CDR2 YSLEER. The V and J ends lost 0 bases and 8 bases respectively, with 16 bases between them. This CDR3 comprises 15 residues.

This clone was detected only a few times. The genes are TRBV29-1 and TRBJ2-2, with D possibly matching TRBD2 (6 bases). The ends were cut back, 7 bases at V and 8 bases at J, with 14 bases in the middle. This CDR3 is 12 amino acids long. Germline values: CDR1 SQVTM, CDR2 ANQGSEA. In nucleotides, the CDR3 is TGCAGCGCAAGGAGGGGCGGGGGGGAGCTGTTTTTT. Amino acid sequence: CSARRGGGELFF.

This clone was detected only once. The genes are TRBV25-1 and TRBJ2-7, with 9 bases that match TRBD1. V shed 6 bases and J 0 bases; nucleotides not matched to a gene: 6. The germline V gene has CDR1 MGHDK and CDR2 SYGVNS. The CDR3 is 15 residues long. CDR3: CASSRQGVSSYEQYF. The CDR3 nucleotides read TGTGCCAGCAGCCGACAGGGGGTGAGCTCCTACGAGCAGTACTTC.

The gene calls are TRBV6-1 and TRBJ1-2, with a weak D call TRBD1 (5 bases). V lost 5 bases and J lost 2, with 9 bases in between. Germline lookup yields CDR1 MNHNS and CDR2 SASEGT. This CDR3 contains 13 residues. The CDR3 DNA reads TGTGCCAGCAGTCTTGGACAAAACTATGGCTACACCTTC. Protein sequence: CASSLGQNYGYTF.

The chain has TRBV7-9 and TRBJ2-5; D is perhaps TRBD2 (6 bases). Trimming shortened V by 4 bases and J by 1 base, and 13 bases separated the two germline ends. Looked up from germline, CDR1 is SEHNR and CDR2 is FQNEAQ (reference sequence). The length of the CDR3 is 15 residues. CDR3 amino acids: CASSSNAGSQETQYF. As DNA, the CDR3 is TGTGCCAGCAGCTCAAACGCCGGGAGCCAAGAGACCCAGTACTTC.

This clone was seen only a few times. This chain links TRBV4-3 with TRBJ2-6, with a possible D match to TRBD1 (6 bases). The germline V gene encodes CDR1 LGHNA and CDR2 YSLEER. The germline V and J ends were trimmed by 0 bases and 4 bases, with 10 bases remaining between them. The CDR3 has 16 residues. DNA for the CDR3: TGCGCCAGCAGCCAAGACAGGGGTACCGGGGCCAACGTCCTGACTTTC. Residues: CASSQDRGTGANVLTF.

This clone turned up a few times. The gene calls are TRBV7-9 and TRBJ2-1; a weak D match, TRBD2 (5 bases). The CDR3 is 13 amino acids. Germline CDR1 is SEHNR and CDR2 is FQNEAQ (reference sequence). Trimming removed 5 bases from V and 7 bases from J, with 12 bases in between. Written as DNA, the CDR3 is TGTGCCAGCAGCCAAGTGGAGGCGAATGAGCAGTTCTTC. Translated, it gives CASSQVEANEQFF.

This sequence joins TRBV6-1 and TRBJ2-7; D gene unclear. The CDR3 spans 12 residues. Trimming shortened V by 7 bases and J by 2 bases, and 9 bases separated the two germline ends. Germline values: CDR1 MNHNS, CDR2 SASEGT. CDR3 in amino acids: CASMEQTYEQYF. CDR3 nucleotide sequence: TGTGCCAGCATGGAGCAGACCTACGAGCAGTACTTC.

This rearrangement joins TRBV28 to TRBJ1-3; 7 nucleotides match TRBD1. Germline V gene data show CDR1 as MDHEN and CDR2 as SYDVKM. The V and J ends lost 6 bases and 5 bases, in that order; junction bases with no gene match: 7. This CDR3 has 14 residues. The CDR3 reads CASSPAGGRNTIYF. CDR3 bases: TGTGCCAGCAGCCCTGCAGGGGGAAGAAACACCATATATTTT.

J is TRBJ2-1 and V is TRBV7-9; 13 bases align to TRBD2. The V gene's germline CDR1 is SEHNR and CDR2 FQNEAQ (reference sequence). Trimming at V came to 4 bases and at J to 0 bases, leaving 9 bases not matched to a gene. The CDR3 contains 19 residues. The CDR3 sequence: CASSSATSGGPRSYNEQFF. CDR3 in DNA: TGTGCCAGCAGCTCTGCGACTAGCGGGGGGCCTCGCTCCTACAATGAGCAGTTCTTC.

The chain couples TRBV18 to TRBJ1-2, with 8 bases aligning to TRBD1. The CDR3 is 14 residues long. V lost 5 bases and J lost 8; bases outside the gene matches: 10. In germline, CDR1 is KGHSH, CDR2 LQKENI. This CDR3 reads CASSTADRVGGYTF. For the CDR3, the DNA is TGTGCCAGCTCAACCGCGGACAGGGTTGGCGGCTACACCTTC. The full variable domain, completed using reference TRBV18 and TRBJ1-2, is NAGVMQNPRHLVRRRGQEARLRCSPMKGHSHVYWYRQLPEEGLKFMVYLQKENIIDESGMPKERFSAEFPKEGPSILRIQQVVRGDSAAYFCASSTADRVGGYTFGSGTRLTVV.

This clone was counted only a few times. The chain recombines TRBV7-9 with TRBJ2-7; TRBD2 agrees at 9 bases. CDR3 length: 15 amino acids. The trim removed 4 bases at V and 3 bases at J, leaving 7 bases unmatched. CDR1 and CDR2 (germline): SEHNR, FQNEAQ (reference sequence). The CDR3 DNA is TGTGCCAGCAGCTCCCTGGAGCGGGGGGTCTACGAGCAGTACTTC. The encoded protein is CASSSLERGVYEQYF. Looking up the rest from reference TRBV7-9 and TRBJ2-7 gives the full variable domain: DTGVSQNPRHKITKRGQNVTFRCDPISEHNRLYWYRQTLGQGPEFLTYFQNEAQLEKSRLLSDRFSAERPKGSFSTLEIQRTEQGDSAMYLCASSSLERGVYEQYFGPGTRLTVT.

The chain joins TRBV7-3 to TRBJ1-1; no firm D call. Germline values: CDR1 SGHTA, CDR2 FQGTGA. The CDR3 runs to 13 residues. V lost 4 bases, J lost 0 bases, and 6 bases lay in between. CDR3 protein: CASSYKMNTEAFF. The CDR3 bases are TGTGCCAGCAGCTACAAAATGAACACTGAAGCTTTCTTT. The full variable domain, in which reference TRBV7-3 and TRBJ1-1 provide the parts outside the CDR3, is GAGVSQTPSNKVTEKGKYVELRCDPISGHTALYWYRQSLGQGPEFLIYFQGTGAADDSGLPNDRFFAVRPEGSVSTLKIQRTERGDSAVYLCASSYKMNTEAFFGQGTRLTVV.